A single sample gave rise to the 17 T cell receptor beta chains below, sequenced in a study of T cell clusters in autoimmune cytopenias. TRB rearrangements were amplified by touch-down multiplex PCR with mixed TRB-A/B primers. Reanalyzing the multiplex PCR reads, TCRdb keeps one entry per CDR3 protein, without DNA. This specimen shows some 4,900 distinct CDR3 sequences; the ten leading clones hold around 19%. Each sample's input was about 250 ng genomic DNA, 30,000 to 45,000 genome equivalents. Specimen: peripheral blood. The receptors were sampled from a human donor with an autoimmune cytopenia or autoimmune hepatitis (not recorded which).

Here the CDR3 reads CASSLGPQNTDTQYF. The rearrangement joins TRBV7-9 to TRBJ2-3. This CDR3 comprises 15 residues. Germline V gives CDR1 SEHNR, CDR2 FQNEAQ (reference sequence).

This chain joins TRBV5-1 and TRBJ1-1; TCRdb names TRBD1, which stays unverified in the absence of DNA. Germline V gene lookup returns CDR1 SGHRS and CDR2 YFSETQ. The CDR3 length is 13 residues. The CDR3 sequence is CASSSGPGGEAFF.

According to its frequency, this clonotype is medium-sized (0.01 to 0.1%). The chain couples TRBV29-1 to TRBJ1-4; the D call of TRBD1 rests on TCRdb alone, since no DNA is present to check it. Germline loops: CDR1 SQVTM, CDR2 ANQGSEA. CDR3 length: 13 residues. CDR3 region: CSVDAGINEKLFF.

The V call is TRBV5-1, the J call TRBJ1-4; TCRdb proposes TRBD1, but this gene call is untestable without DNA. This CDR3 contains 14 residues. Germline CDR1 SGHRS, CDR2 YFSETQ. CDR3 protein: CASSLGGDREKLFF.

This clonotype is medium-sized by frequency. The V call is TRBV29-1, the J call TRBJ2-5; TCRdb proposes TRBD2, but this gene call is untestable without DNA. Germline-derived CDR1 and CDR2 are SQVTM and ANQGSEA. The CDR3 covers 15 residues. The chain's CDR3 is CSVVLPPGHSETQYF.

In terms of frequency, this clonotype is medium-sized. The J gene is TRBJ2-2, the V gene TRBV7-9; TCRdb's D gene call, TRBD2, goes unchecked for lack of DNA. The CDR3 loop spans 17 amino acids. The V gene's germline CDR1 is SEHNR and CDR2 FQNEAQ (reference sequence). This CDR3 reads CASSLGLAGPNTGELFF.

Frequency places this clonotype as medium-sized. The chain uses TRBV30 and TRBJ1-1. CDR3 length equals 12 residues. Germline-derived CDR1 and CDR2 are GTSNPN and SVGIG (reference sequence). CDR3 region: CAWSVQEFEAFF.

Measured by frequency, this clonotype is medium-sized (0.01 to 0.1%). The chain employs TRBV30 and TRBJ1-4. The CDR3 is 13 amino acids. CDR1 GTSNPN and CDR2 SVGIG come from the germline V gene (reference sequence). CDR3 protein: CAWSSGGREKLFF.

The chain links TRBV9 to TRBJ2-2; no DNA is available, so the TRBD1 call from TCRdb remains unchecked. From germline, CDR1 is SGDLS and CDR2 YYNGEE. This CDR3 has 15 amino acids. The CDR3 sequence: CASSGGTGGTGELFF.

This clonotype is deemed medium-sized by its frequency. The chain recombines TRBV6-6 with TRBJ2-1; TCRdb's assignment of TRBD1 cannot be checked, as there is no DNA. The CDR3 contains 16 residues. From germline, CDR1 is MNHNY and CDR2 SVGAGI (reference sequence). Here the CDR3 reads CASSSRGGSSYNEQFF.

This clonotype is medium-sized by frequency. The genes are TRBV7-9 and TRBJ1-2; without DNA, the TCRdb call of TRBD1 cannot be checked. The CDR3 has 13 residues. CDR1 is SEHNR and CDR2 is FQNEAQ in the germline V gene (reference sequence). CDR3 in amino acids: CASSHGQALGYTF.

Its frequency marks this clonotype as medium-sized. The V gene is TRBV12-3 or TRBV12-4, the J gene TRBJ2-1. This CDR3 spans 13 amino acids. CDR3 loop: CASSSKEHNEQFF.

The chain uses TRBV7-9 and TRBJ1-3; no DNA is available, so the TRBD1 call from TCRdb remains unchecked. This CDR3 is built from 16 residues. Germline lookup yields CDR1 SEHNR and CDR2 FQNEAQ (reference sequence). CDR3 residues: CASSLPLGGVGNTIYF.

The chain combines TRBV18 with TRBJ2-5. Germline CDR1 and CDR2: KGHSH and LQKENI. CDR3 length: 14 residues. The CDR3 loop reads CASSPPGFSETQYF.

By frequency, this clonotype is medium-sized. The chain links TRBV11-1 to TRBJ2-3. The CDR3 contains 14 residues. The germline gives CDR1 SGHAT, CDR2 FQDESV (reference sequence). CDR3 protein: CASSHSTGPDTQYF.

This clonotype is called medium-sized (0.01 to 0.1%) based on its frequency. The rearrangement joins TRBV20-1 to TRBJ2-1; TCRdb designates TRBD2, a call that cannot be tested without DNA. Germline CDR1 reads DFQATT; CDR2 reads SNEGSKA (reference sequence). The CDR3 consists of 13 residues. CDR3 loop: CSALAGDNNEQFF.

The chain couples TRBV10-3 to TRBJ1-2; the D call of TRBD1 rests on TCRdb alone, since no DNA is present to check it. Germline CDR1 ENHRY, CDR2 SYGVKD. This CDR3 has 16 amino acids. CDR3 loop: CAISESTGGANYGYTF.